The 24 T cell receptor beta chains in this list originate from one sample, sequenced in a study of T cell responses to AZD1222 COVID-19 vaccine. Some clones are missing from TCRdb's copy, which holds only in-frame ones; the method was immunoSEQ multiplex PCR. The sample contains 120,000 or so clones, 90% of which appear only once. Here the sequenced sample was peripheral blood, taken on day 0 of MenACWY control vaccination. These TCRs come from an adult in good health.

CDR3 DNA sequence: TGTGCCAGCATTTCGGACAGGGGAGGCTACAATGAGCAGTTCTTC. Protein product: CASISDRGGYNEQFF. This chain links TRBV2 with TRBJ2-1; 9 nucleotides align to TRBD1. V lost 7 bases to trimming and J lost 3 bases; unmatched junction nucleotides: 7. Germline values: CDR1 SNHLY, CDR2 FYNNEI. The CDR3 is 15 amino acids.

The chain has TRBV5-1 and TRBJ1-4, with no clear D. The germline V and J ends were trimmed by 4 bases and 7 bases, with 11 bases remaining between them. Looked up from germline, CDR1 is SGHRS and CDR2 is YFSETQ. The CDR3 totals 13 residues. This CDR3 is CASSITQPEKLFF. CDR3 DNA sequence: TGCGCCAGCAGCATAACCCAGCCTGAAAAACTGTTTTTT.

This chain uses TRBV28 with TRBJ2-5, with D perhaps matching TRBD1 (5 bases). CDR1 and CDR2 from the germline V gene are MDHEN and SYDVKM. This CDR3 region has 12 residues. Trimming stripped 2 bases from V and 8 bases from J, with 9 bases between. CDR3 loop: CASSLAGPTQYF. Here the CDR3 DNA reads TGTGCCAGCAGTTTAGCAGGGCCCACCCAGTACTTC.

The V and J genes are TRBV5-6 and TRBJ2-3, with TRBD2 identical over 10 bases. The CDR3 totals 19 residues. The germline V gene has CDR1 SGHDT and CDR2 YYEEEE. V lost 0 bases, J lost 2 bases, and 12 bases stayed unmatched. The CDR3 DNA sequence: TGTGCCAGCAGCTTGGGTAGCGGGAGGACCCGCCTCCCCACAGATACGCAGTATTTT. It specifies CASSLGSGRTRLPTDTQYF.

The CDR3 coding sequence is TGTGCCAGCAGTTCCTCGGGCCAGGGGAATTCACCCCTCCACTTT. Its translation is CASSSSGQGNSPLHF. The rearrangement joins TRBV7-9 to TRBJ1-6, with D possibly being TRBD1 (6 bases). CDR1 and CDR2 (germline): SEHNR, FQNEAQ (reference sequence). V lost 6 bases to trimming and J lost 7 bases, with 16 bases between them. The CDR3 contains 15 residues.

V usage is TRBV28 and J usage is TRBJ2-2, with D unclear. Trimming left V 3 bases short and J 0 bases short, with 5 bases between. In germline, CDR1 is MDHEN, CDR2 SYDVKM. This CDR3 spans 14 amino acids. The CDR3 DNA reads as TGTGCCAGCAGTTTGTTCACGAACACCGGGGAGCTGTTTTTT. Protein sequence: CASSLFTNTGELFF.

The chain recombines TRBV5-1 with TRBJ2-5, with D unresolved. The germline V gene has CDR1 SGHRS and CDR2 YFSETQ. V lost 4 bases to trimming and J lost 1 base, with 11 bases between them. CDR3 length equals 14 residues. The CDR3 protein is CASSASPIQETQYF. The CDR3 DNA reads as TGCGCCAGCAGCGCTTCACCGATCCAAGAGACCCAGTACTTC.

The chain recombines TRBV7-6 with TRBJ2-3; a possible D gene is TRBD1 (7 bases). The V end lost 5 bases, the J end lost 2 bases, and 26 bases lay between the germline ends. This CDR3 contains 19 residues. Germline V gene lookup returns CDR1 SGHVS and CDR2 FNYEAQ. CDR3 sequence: CASSNRTRGTSRATDTQYF. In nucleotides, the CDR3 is TGTGCCAGCAGCAACCGGACCAGGGGGACTTCGCGGGCCACAGATACGCAGTATTTT.

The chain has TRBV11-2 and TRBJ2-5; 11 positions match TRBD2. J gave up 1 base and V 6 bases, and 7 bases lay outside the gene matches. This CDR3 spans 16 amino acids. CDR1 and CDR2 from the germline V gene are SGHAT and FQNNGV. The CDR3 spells CASSKTSGDIQETQYF. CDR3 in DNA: TGTGCCAGCAGTAAGACTAGCGGGGATATCCAAGAGACCCAGTACTTC.

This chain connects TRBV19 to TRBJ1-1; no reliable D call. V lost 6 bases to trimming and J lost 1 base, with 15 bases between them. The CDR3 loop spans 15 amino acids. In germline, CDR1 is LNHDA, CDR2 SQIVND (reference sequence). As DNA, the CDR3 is TGTGCCAGTAGCCCTAGGGAAATCGGGAACACTGAAGCTTTCTTT. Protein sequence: CASSPREIGNTEAFF. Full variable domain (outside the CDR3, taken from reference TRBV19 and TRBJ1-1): DGGITQSPKYLFRKEGQNVTLSCEQNLNHDAMYWYRQDPGQGLRLIYYSQIVNDFQKGDIAEGYSVSREKKESFPLTVTSAQKNPTAFYLCASSPREIGNTEAFFGQGTRLTVV.

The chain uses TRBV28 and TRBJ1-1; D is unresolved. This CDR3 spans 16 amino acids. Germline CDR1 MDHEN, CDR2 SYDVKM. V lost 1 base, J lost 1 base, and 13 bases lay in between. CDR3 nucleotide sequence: TGTGCCAGCAGTTTATTTAGGACGGACCCGAACACTGAAGCTTTCTTT. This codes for CASSLFRTDPNTEAFF.

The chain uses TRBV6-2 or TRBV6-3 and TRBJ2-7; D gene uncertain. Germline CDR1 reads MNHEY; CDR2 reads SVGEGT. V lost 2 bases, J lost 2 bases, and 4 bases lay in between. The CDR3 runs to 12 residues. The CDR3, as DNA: TGTGCCAGCAGTTACGGTCCCTACGAGCAGTACGTC. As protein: CASSYGPYEQYV.

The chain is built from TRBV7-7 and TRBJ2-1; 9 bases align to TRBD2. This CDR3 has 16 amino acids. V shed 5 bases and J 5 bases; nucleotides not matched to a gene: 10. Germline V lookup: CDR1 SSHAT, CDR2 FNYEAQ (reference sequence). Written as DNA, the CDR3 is TGTGCCAGCAGCCCTACCGGGACTAGCATCGACAATGAGCAGTTCTTC. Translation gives CASSPTGTSIDNEQFF.

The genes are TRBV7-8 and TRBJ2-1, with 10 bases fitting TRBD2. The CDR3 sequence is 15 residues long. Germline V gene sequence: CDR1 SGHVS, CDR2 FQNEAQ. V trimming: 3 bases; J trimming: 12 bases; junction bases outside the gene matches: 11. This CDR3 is CASSFGTSVWFGQFF. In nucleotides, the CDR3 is TGTGCCAGCAGCTTTGGGACTAGCGTTTGGTTTGGGCAGTTCTTC. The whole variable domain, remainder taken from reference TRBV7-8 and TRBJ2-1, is GAGVSQSPRYKVAKRGQDVALRCDPISGHVSLFWYQQALGQGPEFLTYFQNEAQLDKSGLPSDRFFAERPEGSVSTLKIQRTQQEDSAVYLCASSFGTSVWFGQFFGPGTRLTVL.

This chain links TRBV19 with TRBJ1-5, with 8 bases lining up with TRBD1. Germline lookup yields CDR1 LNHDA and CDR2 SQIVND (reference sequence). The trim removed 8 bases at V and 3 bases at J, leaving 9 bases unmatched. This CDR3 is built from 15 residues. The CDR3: CASSRDRGFNQPQHF. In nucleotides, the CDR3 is TGTGCCAGTTCCCGTGACAGGGGTTTCAATCAGCCCCAGCATTTT. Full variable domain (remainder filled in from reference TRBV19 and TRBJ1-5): DGGITQSPKYLFRKEGQNVTLSCEQNLNHDAMYWYRQDPGQGLRLIYYSQIVNDFQKGDIAEGYSVSREKKESFPLTVTSAQKNPTAFYLCASSRDRGFNQPQHFGDGTRLSIL.

The CDR3 here is CASSQGSTGGRLGNQPQHF. The CDR3 DNA follows: TGCGCCAGCAGCCAAGGTTCGACAGGGGGACGTCTGGGCAATCAGCCCCAGCATTTT. The chain employs TRBV4-1 and TRBJ1-5, with TRBD1 identical over 9 bases. The CDR3 length is 19 residues. CDR1 is MGHRA and CDR2 is YSYEKL in the germline V gene. V was clipped by 1 base and J by 2 bases; unmatched bases: 12.

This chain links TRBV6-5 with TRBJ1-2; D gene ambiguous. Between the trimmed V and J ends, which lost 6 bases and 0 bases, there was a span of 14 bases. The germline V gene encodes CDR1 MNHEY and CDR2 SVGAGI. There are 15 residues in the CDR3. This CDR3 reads CASRSGSVANYGYTF. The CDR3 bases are TGTGCCAGCAGAAGTGGGTCAGTAGCTAACTATGGCTACACCTTC.

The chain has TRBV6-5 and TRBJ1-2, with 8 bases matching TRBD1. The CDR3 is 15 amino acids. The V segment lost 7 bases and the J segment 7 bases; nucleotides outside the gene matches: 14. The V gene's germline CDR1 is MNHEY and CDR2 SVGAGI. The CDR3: CASIQVGRGPGGYTF. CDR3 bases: TGTGCCAGCATTCAGGTCGGCAGGGGGCCTGGTGGCTACACCTTC.

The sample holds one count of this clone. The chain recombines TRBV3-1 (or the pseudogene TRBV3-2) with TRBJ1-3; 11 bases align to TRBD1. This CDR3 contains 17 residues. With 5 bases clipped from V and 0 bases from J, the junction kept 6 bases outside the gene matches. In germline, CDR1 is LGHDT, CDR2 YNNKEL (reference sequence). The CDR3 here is CASSYGQGASSGNTIYF. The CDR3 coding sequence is TGTGCCAGCAGCTACGGACAGGGGGCGAGCTCTGGAAACACCATATATTTT.

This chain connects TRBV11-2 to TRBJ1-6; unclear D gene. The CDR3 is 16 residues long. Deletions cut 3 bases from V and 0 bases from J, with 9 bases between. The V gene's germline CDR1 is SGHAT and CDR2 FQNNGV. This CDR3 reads CASSFLRSSYNSPLHF. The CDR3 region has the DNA TGTGCCAGCAGCTTTTTACGGAGCTCCTATAATTCACCCCTCCACTTT.

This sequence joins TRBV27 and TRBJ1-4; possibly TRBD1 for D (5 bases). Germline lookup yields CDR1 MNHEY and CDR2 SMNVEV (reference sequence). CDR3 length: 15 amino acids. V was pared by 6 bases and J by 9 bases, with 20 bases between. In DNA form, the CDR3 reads TGTGCCAGCAGCCCGGGGACGGCCATGCCGAAAAAACTGTTTTTT. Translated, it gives CASSPGTAMPKKLFF.

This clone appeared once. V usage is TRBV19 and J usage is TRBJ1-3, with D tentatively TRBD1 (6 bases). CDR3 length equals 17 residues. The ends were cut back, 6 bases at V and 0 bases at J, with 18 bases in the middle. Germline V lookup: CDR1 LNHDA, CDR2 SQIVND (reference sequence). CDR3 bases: TGTGCCAGTAGCCAATACGGGGGCAAGCCCTCTGGAAACACCATATATTTT. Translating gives CASSQYGGKPSGNTIYF.

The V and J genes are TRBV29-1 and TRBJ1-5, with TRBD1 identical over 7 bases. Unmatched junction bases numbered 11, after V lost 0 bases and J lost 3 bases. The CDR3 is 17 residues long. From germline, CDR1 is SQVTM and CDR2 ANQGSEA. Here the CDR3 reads CSVEDYRGRSANQPQHF. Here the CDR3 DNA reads TGCAGCGTTGAAGATTACAGGGGTAGATCTGCCAATCAGCCCCAGCATTTT.

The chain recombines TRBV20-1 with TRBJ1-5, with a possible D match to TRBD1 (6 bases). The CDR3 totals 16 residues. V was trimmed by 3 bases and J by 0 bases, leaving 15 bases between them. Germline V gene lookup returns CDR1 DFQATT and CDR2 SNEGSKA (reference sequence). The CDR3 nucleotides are TGCAGTGCTAGTCCCTCCAGGGGAAGTAGCAATCAGCCCCAGCATTTT. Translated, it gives CSASPSRGSSNQPQHF.